The 5 T cell receptor beta chains below all came from one sample that was sequenced in a study of blood T cell repertoires in COVID-19. The data were produced by immunoSEQ multiplex PCR, yet TCRdb's version contains in-frame clones alone and is incomplete. The sample consists of 180,000 or so clones, approximately 86% of them appearing once. Source material: peripheral blood. The receptor source for this set is a man in his sixties with acute or convalescent COVID-19.

V is TRBV18 and J is TRBJ1-6; 8 nucleotides line up with TRBD1. There are 16 residues in the CDR3. J gave up 6 bases and V 1 base, and 5 bases lay outside the gene matches. Per the germline V gene, CDR1 is KGHSH and CDR2 is LQKENI. CDR3 bases: TGTGCCAGCTCACCACGAGGACAGGGAAGTAATTCACCCCTCCACTTT. Translating gives CASSPRGQGSNSPLHF.

The V gene is TRBV5-1, the J gene TRBJ2-7; a possible D gene is TRBD1 (5 bases). Germline V gives CDR1 SGHRS, CDR2 YFSETQ. CDR3 length: 12 residues. V lost 4 bases to trimming and J lost 4 bases, with 9 bases between them. The CDR3 is CASSTDSYEQYF. The CDR3 region has the DNA TGCGCCAGCAGCACCGACAGTTACGAGCAGTACTTC.

The chain is built from TRBV2 and TRBJ1-3, with 7 bases aligning to TRBD1. The length of the CDR3 is 15 residues. Trimming at V came to 1 base and at J to 2 bases, leaving 2 bases not matched to a gene. Per germline, CDR1 SNHLY and CDR2 FYNNEI. The chain's CDR3 is CASSEDGTAGNTIYF. CDR3 coding DNA: TGTGCCAGCAGTGAAGACGGGACAGCTGGAAACACCATATATTTT.

The rearrangement joins TRBV7-9 to TRBJ2-7; D gene uncertain. The V gene's germline CDR1 is SEHNR and CDR2 FQNEAQ (reference sequence). The germline V and J ends were trimmed by 4 bases and 1 base, with 14 bases remaining between them. The CDR3 has 15 residues. The CDR3 sequence is CASSSARSGSYEQYF. The CDR3 coding sequence is TGTGCCAGCAGCTCCGCCCGGTCGGGTTCCTACGAGCAGTACTTC.

The gene calls are TRBV28 and TRBJ2-7; tentative D call: TRBD2 (6 bases). The germline CDR1 and CDR2 sequences are MDHEN and SYDVKM. The CDR3 loop spans 14 amino acids. V lost 6 bases and J 5 bases, leaving 17 bases between the germline ends. This CDR3 is CASRRGAPSNEQYF. As DNA, the CDR3 is TGTGCCAGCAGGCGCGGGGCCCCTTCGAACGAGCAGTACTTC.